This T cell receptor (beta chain) is from a study of graft-versus-host responses after intestinal transplantation. Across the study: Recipients had transplants, and these were multivisceral, liver-intestinal, or isolated intestinal. Anti-thymocyte globulin was used for induction in all recipients, who then took tacrolimus and steroids for roughly three years. Study-level results: Declines in HvG clones occurring early post-transplant were associated with peak circulating GvH clone levels. Recipient marrow held GvH clones, some first seen in ileum or blood.

CDR1 is SGHTA, CDR2 FQGNSA, per germline. V was cut by 4 bases and J by 6 bases, with 6 bases left in between. CDR3 length: 12 amino acids. Using immunoSEQ multiplex PCR, the repertoire was profiled, and TCRdb retains in-frame clones only, with some absent. This sample has approximately 54,000 clones, with approximately 84% found just once. A remark on this clone: Antigen unknown.

V is TRBV7-2 and J is TRBJ2-2, with D possibly TRBD2 on 6 matching bases. Sequencing used unstimulated CD4+ T cells sorted from spleen or lymph node cells, obtained before transplant. The TCR was taken from a human donor who was the organ donor for an intestinal transplant. Written as DNA, the CDR3 is TGTGCCAGCAGCTGGGGGGCCGGGGAGCTGTTTTTT. Translation gives CASSWGAGELFF.